This entry describes one T cell receptor (beta chain). Antigen specificity is unknown. Germline trimming cut 5 bases from V and 1 base from J; bases unmatched to any gene: 20. CDR3 length: 20 residues. Germline loops: CDR1 MDHEN, CDR2 SYDVKM. The sample comes from a study of cytomegalovirus exposure and HLA in healthy donors. Study outcomes and limitations: Being indistinguishable, some V segments were excluded, TRBV6-2 and TRBV6-3 among them.

PCR involved 60 Vbeta and 13 Jbeta primers. Sequencing used immunoSEQ multiplex PCR; TCRdb keeps in-frame clones, though not all of them. The repertoire holds 200,000 to 300,000 clones, with about 86% as singletons. Donors likely had unrecorded immune exposures despite being nominally healthy when sampled. The sequence derives from a woman aged 55-69 years in good health and CMV-seropositive. This chain connects TRBV28 to TRBJ1-3; 7 bases map to TRBD1. Sample: PBMCs. CDR3 coding DNA: TGTGCCAGCAGTCCGTGGACAGGTGGACGCCCAAGGGAGTCTGGAAACACCATATATTTT. Translated, it gives CASSPWTGGRPRESGNTIYF.